This TCR beta chain was sequenced for a study of technical replicates of blood from a handful of donors. Trimming left V 6 bases short and J 6 bases short, with 27 bases between. This CDR3 comprises 18 residues. Germline V gene data show CDR1 as SNHLY and CDR2 as FYNNEI. The assay was immunoSEQ multiplex PCR, and TCRdb's table has in-frame clones only and misses some. The sample lists tens of thousands of clones, 90% to 95% occurring once. What was sequenced was PBMCs. The chain joins TRBV2 to TRBJ1-5, with TRBD1 as a possible D gene (6 bases). The TCR comes from a human donor in good health. Some clones in this sample may be carry-over from other donors' samples. This chain's CDR3 is CASSATAQGGVTGQPQHF. In nucleotides, the CDR3 is TGTGCCAGCAGCGCTACCGCACAGGGTGGGGTTACGGGTCAGCCCCAGCATTTT. Together with reference TRBV2 and TRBJ1-5, the CDR3 gives the full variable domain: EPEVTQTPSHQVTQMGQEVILRCVPISNHLYFYWYRQILGQKVEFLVSFYNNEISEKSEIFDDQFSVERPDGSNFTLKIRSTKLEDSAMYFCASSATAQGGVTGQPQHFGDGTRLSIL.